Listed here is a single T cell receptor (beta chain). Its antigen is still unknown. It has no much larger one-base neighbor in the sample; base qualities were not kept. CDR1 LNHNV and CDR2 YYDKDF are derived from the germline V gene (reference sequence). V is trimmed back by 6 bases and J by 4 bases, and the junction contains 2 bases that no gene match accounts for. The CDR3 measures 13 amino acids from cysteine to phenylalanine. Solely the CDR3 DNA is kept, with 39 bases framed from the first base. Library preparation used 5' RACE. Sequenced on an Illumina HiSeq 2500. The second PCR ran for about 6 to 12 cycles and used a J-beta primer mix along with a sample-barcoded 5' primer. A unique molecular identifier was introduced onto each TCR beta cDNA molecule by a template-switch 5' adaptor carrying 12 random nucleotides. Each sample yielded at least 3 million CDR3-containing paired-end reads. All of the RNA was converted into first-strand cDNA using the Mint cDNA synthesis kit, with a TRBC-specific oligonucleotide serving as the primer. All cDNA was treated with uracil-DNA glycosylase and then went through a first 18-cycle PCR with the universal primers M1SS and BC2_uni_R. As for the authors' bioinformatics: Normalization of each sample was performed by random selection of 1 million high-quality reads, each carrying a distinct molecular identifier. Instead of being binned into consensus sequences, reads with shared molecular identifiers were discarded. MiTCR, run with a Q25 quality threshold and the strictest error-elimination algorithm, handled CDR3 identification, clonotype clustering and error correction. Lower-bound total TCR beta diversity was estimated with a nonparametric unseen species model using Euler transformation. Using fastp at Q25 and MiXCR, TCRdb reprocessed the public reads and kept productive beta chains. Rows with one shared CDR3 protein collapse into an entry with the most common genes and DNA. For this entry, the V and J calls and clone size follow TCRdb and not the study's own pipeline. Present in this sample are approximately 800,000 distinct CDR3 sequences, about 53% of which were seen just once. The ten top clones hold approximately 40% of the sample.

This record belongs to a study of blood T cells in healthy people across ages (dated by TCRdb to the mid-2010s). In the study overall: In model experiments, template switching captured roughly one uniquely barcoded TCR beta cDNA molecule for every two T cells. To avoid experimental bias, donors of different ages were spread randomly across the sequencing lanes. Four age groups were formed from the donors: young (average about 16 years), middle-aged (approximately 40), aged (about 68) and long-lived (around 82). To track age-related changes in TCR beta repertoire diversity, the study relied on deep sequencing normalized with unique cDNA molecular identifiers. For two donors (one aged 18 to 30 and one aged 80 or older), the study analyzed two additional independent replicas of 1 million unique cDNA reads from the same blood draw.

The roughly 42 donors, aged about 6 to 100 years, were systemically healthy Caucasian individuals from Russia. Around 9.8 milliliters of peripheral blood were collected from each donor into EDTA-treated Vacutainer tubes. Ficoll-Paque density-gradient centrifugation was used to isolate PBMCs, with at least 6 million obtained per sample. Total RNA was extracted from PBMCs with Trizol reagent, with at least 5.5 micrograms obtained per sample. For every donor, an aliquot of PBMCs went through flow cytometry to measure the percentages of naive CD45RAhigh/CD27high T cells. What the research found in general, with its limitations: Observed TCR beta diversity per million T cells fell roughly linearly with age, and a significant reduction was already apparent by age about 43. Because profiling used bulk unsorted PBMCs, naive and antigen-experienced compartments could not be compared conclusively. Observed TCR beta diversity correlated strongly with the percentage of naive T cells measured by flow cytometry. Total diversity estimates from one million sequenced T cells were considered lower bounds and underestimates. Compared with the aged group, the long-lived group had more naive CD4+ T cells, fewer expanded clones and increased TCR diversity, suggesting age selection. Because the CMV infection status of the donors was unknown, age-related changes in expanded clonotypes may potentially have been confounded.

The sequenced sample was blood. Recombination connected TRBV15 to TRBJ2-3; the junction holds 9 bases that match TRBD1. This TCR came from a man at least 80 years old in good health. The CDR3 region has the sequence CATRRTGADTQYF. The base sequence is TGTGCCACCAGGCGGACAGGGGCAGATACGCAGTATTTT.